One and the same sample provided the 5 T cell receptor beta chains below, sequenced in a study. TCRdb ran MiXCR on the 5' RACE reads and lists one entry per CDR3 protein. Altogether under 60,000 distinct CDR3 sequences are present, 25% to 30% being singletons, with the ten largest covering 2.1%. What was sequenced was naive CD4+ T cells sorted from blood. Noted subset: naive CD4+ T cells, CD4+CD45RA+CD25-. The receptor source for this set is a female donor with breast cancer.

About this clonotype: The junction departs from the called germline gene at one end, perhaps through a read error. This chain uses TRBV5-1 with TRBJ2-3; 8 nucleotides match TRBD2. Looked up from germline, CDR1 is SGHRS and CDR2 is YFSETQ. The CDR3 runs to 15 residues. The CDR3 coding sequence is TGCGCCAGCACCTTGGGCGGCTGGACTAGCGATACGCAGTATTTT. Protein product: CASTLGGWTSDTQYF.

The J gene is TRBJ1-2, the V gene TRBV6-1; 8 bases are shared with TRBD1. This CDR3 is built from 12 residues. CDR1 MNHNS and CDR2 SASEGT come from the germline V gene. Germline trimming cut 6 bases from V and 9 bases from J; bases unmatched to any gene: 6. The CDR3 loop is CASRRTGLRYTF. The CDR3 DNA is TGTGCCAGCAGACGGACAGGGTTACGCTACACCTTC.

This chain links TRBV10-3 with TRBJ2-5, with D uncertain. The CDR3 covers 14 residues. CDR1 ENHRY and CDR2 SYGVKD come from the germline V gene. Between the trimmed V and J ends, which lost 6 bases and 2 bases, there was a span of 13 bases. The CDR3 loop is CAIRDMDGQETQYF. CDR3 coding DNA: TGTGCCATCAGGGATATGGATGGGCAAGAGACCCAGTACTTC.

The table lists this clonotype with a few counts. The V call is TRBV9, the J call TRBJ2-1; 7 nucleotides agree with TRBD1. The CDR3 totals 16 residues. Trimming cost V 3 bases and J 0 bases; bases outside gene matches: 6. The germline CDR1 and CDR2 sequences are SGDLS and YYNGEE. In nucleotides, the CDR3 is TGTGCCAGCAGCGCCAAGACAGGGAGCTCCTACAATGAGCAGTTCTTC. As protein: CASSAKTGSSYNEQFF.

J is TRBJ2-5 and V is TRBV12-3 or TRBV12-4; the D is unclear. This CDR3 contains 10 residues. Trimming took 8 bases from V and 2 from J, leaving 3 bases between them. The CDR3 here is CASGQETQYF. The CDR3 DNA is TGTGCCAGCGGGCAAGAGACCCAGTACTTC.